This TCR beta chain comes out of a study of TIL therapy for anti-PD-1-resistant metastatic lung cancer. Study information: Patients had a median age of 54 years (range roughly 35-80). By whole-exome sequencing, median non-synonymous tumor mutation burden was over 1.2 mutations per megabase.

Time point specified: pre-treatment sample, taken before nivolumab and TIL therapy. Adults with stage 4 NSCLC were enrolled in a phase I trial. Sequencing used immunoSEQ v3. Method: immunoSEQ multiplex PCR; TCRdb's copy keeps in-frame clones and lacks some. This table has about 52,000 clones, roughly 85% appearing once. The CDR3 consists of 15 residues. The germline gives CDR1 MDHEN, CDR2 SYDVKM. V lost 4 bases and J lost 2, with 12 bases in between. The gene calls are TRBV28 and TRBJ2-1; D may be TRBD2 (7 bases). The TCR originated in a woman aged 25-85 years with non-small cell lung cancer. Sequences were derived from blood, sampled at baseline. CDR3 residues: CASSSREGAYNEQFF. In DNA, the CDR3 is TGTGCCAGCAGTTCGAGGGAGGGGGCCTACAATGAGCAGTTCTTC.